This passage covers 20 T cell receptor beta chains from one sample sequenced in a study of T cells in Graves' hyperthyroidism and ophthalmopathy. Amplification yielded TCR beta CDR3 regions, with RNA transcripts as the source. When the TCR CDR3 underwent first-round RT-PCR, the HTBI primer set was used. TCRdb re-called the multiplex PCR reads through MiXCR, storing one row per CDR3 protein. The sample contains about 420,000 distinct CDR3 sequences, 15% to 18% of which appear only once. What was sequenced was blood. The receptors were gathered from a young woman with Graves' hyperthyroidism.

CDR3 protein: CASSLSTGSFTEAFF. The CDR3 coding sequence is TGTGCCAGCAGTTTATCTACAGGGTCCTTCACTGAAGCTTTCTTT. V gene TRBV12-3 or TRBV12-4 combines with J gene TRBJ1-1; D is perhaps TRBD1 (6 bases). The CDR3 covers 15 residues. Trimming took off 2 bases at V and 4 bases at J, with 14 bases between the two ends.

This clonotype occurred many times. This chain connects TRBV2 to TRBJ2-7, with 8 bases aligning to TRBD2. The CDR3 consists of 16 residues. Trimming at V came to 6 bases and at J to 1 base, leaving 11 bases not matched to a gene. The V gene's germline CDR1 is SNHLY and CDR2 FYNNEI. The CDR3 region has the DNA TGTGCCAGCAGCCCCTTGGGCGGGAGGCCTTCCTACGAGCAGTACTTC. Protein product: CASSPLGGRPSYEQYF.

Ten or more counts support this clonotype. The gene calls are TRBV20-1 and TRBJ2-7, with 12 bases identical to TRBD2. CDR3 length: 14 amino acids. Germline CDR1 reads DFQATT; CDR2 reads SNEGSKA (reference sequence). V lost 5 bases and J lost 0; bases outside the gene matches: 2. CDR3 loop: CSAATSGGSYEQYF. The CDR3 region has the DNA TGCAGTGCTGCGACTAGCGGGGGCTCCTACGAGCAGTACTTC.

This clonotype was observed a handful of times. The chain employs TRBV4-1 and TRBJ1-6; the D gene is possibly TRBD1 (5 bases). V dropped 1 base and J dropped 9 bases, with 13 bases sitting between them. The germline CDR1 and CDR2 sequences are MGHRA and YSYEKL. The length of the CDR3 is 15 residues. The CDR3 here is CASSQGRGGTSPLHF. The DNA for the CDR3 is TGCGCCAGCAGCCAAGGTCGAGGCGGGACTTCACCCCTCCACTTT.

The rearrangement links TRBV19 to TRBJ1-1; 10 nucleotides line up with TRBD1. Germline-derived CDR1 and CDR2 are LNHDA and SQIVND (reference sequence). V gave up 7 bases and J gave up 5 bases; unmatched junction bases: 13. The CDR3 loop spans 16 amino acids. In nucleotides, the CDR3 is TGTGCCAGTACCCGGGACAGGGGCCAAACGCGGACTGAAGCTTTCTTT. Translation gives CASTRDRGQTRTEAFF.

This clonotype was observed a few times. The rearrangement uses TRBV28 and TRBJ2-1; D call uncertain. V lost 8 bases and J lost 9, with 8 bases in between. The CDR3 loop spans 10 amino acids. Germline CDR1 is MDHEN and CDR2 is SYDVKM. The CDR3 sequence is CASAGGEQFF. The CDR3 coding sequence is TGTGCCAGCGCTGGCGGTGAGCAGTTCTTC.

This clonotype came up many times. The rearrangement uses TRBV2 and TRBJ1-1, with TRBD1 matching 8 bases. V shed 6 bases, J shed 1 base, and the junction held 4 bases outside the gene matches. Germline-derived CDR1 and CDR2 are SNHLY and FYNNEI. The CDR3 has 14 residues. The CDR3 here is CASRRGQGNTEAFF. The DNA of the CDR3 is TGTGCCAGCAGGAGAGGACAGGGGAACACTGAAGCTTTCTTT.

J is TRBJ2-5 and V is TRBV4-3, with 8 bases identical to TRBD2. The V segment lost 1 base and the J segment 5 bases; nucleotides outside the gene matches: 12. Germline-derived CDR1 and CDR2 are LGHNA and YSLEER. This CDR3 contains 17 residues. In DNA, the CDR3 is TGCGCCAGCAGCCAAGTTTCTCGGGAGGGGGGAAAGGAGACCCAGTACTTC. This translates into CASSQVSREGGKETQYF.

V is TRBV20-1 and J is TRBJ2-3, with 13 bases fitting TRBD2. V lost 3 bases and J lost 3; bases outside the gene matches: 6. This CDR3 spans 16 amino acids. The V gene's germline CDR1 is DFQATT and CDR2 SNEGSKA (reference sequence). The CDR3 coding sequence is TGCAGTGCTAGCTTCGGACTAGCGGGGGAGACAGATACGCAGTATTTT. Translating gives CSASFGLAGETDTQYF.

V usage is TRBV14 and J usage is TRBJ1-1; D ambiguous. Germline assignment: CDR1 SGHDN and CDR2 FVKESK. The CDR3 runs to 13 residues. Trimming removed 2 bases from V and 8 bases from J, with 12 bases in between. CDR3 nucleotides: TGTGCCAGCAGCCAACCCGGGCGGAGGGAAGCTTTCTTT. Protein product: CASSQPGRREAFF.

The chain uses TRBV10-2 and TRBJ2-2; TRBD1 matches at 7 bases. The CDR3 has 14 amino acids. V lost 8 bases to trimming and J lost 4 bases; unmatched junction nucleotides: 7. Germline V gene data show CDR1 as WSHSY and CDR2 as SAAADI. CDR3 nucleotides: TGCGCCAGCGGAGACAGGGCCACCACCGGGGAGCTGTTTTTT. Its translation is CASGDRATTGELFF.

The chain combines TRBV5-1 with TRBJ2-5, with D uncertain. Germline CDR1 and CDR2: SGHRS and YFSETQ. Trimming took 2 bases from V and 4 from J, leaving 9 bases between them. This CDR3 has 13 amino acids. CDR3 coding DNA: TGCGCCAGCAGCTTCAGCGCCCTAGAGACCCAGTACTTC. It translates to CASSFSALETQYF. Full variable domain (remainder filled in from reference TRBV5-1 and TRBJ2-5): KAGVTQTPRYLIKTRGQQVTLSCSPISGHRSVSWYQQTPGQGLQFLFEYFSETQRNKGNFPGRFSGRQFSNSRSEMNVSTLELGDSALYLCASSFSALETQYFGPGTRLLVL.

A note on this clonotype: An end of the junction does not agree with germline; a read error may underlie this. V usage is TRBV2 and J usage is TRBJ2-3; a possible D gene is TRBD1 (6 bases). This CDR3 contains 15 residues. In germline, CDR1 is SNHLY, CDR2 FYNNEI. The CDR3 DNA reads as TGTGCCAGCAGCGAAGACAGGATTTACACAGATACGCAGTATTTT. Translating it yields CASSEDRIYTDTQYF.

The V gene is TRBV12-3 or TRBV12-4, the J gene TRBJ1-2, with D perhaps matching TRBD1 (5 bases). Trimming cost V 3 bases and J 8 bases, with 10 bases left between them. This CDR3 has 12 amino acids. The CDR3 DNA reads as TGTGCCAGCAGTTTGGGCAGGGTCGGCTACACCTTC. Translating it yields CASSLGRVGYTF.

The rearrangement uses TRBV20-1 and TRBJ2-3; 15 bases are shared with TRBD2. The J segment lost 6 bases and the V segment lost 3 bases, leaving 7 bases of the junction unmatched. CDR1 is DFQATT, CDR2 SNEGSKA, per germline (reference sequence). This CDR3 has 16 residues. CDR3 in amino acids: CSASFGLAGGLDTQYF. CDR3 sequence (DNA): TGCAGTGCTAGCTTCGGACTAGCGGGGGGGCTGGATACGCAGTATTTT.

This clonotype showed up just a few times. The chain is built from TRBV6-1 and TRBJ1-6, with D possibly TRBD1 on 5 matching bases. CDR3 length equals 12 residues. The germline V and J ends were trimmed by 5 bases and 17 bases, with 16 bases remaining between them. In germline, CDR1 is MNHNS, CDR2 SASEGT. As DNA, the CDR3 is TGTGCCAGCAGTTCCGTCCGGGACGGCATCCACTTT. Translation gives CASSSVRDGIHF.

The chain recombines TRBV20-1 with TRBJ2-3; 8 nucleotides line up with TRBD2. The CDR3 is 16 amino acids. The germline V gene encodes CDR1 DFQATT and CDR2 SNEGSKA (reference sequence). Germline trimming cut 3 bases from V and 2 bases from J; bases unmatched to any gene: 10. CDR3 coding DNA: TGCAGTGCTAGCTTCGGACTAGCTGGACCCACAGATACGCAGTATTTT. Amino acids: CSASFGLAGPTDTQYF.

This clonotype was counted many times. DNA for the CDR3: TGTGCCAGCAGTGAAGTAGCGGGAGGTTACAATGAGCAGTTCTTC. Translation: CASSEVAGGYNEQFF. The J gene is TRBJ2-1, the V gene TRBV6-1; 10 bases are shared with TRBD2. The J segment lost 4 bases and the V segment lost 1 base, leaving 1 base of the junction unmatched. Germline loops: CDR1 MNHNS, CDR2 SASEGT. The CDR3 covers 15 residues.

This sequence joins TRBV7-9 and TRBJ2-7; a weak D match, TRBD2 (5 bases). V lost 2 bases and J 7 bases, leaving 12 bases between the germline ends. The CDR3 has 13 amino acids. Looked up from germline, CDR1 is SEHNR and CDR2 is FQNEAQ (reference sequence). The CDR3 reads CASSLLPPGEQYF. CDR3 nucleotide sequence: TGTGCCAGCAGCTTATTACCACCGGGGGAGCAGTACTTC.

This clonotype has ten or more counts. The gene calls are TRBV20-1 and TRBJ1-5; no clear D gene. This CDR3 has 13 amino acids. Per the germline V gene, CDR1 is DFQATT and CDR2 is SNEGSKA (reference sequence). Trimming removed 1 base from V and 4 bases from J, with 8 bases in between. The CDR3 coding sequence is TGCAGTGCTAGAGGGCAATGGAATCAGCCCCAGCATTTT. Translation: CSARGQWNQPQHF.